Included here is one T cell receptor beta chain sequence, with context. CDR1 and CDR2 from the germline V gene are MNHEY and SVGAGI. CDR3 length: 14 residues. V lost 4 bases and J lost 2, with 10 bases in between. This sample was included in a study of T cells of healthy individuals. One entry per CDR3 protein, called by TCRdb with MiXCR from the 5' RACE reads. The sample shows some 100,000 distinct CDR3 sequences, approximately 18% of them seen only once. The rearrangement uses TRBV6-5 and TRBJ2-3; no reliable D call. The clonotype was recovered from a human donor in good health. CDR3: CASSFGPITDTQYF. CDR3 coding DNA: TGTGCCAGCAGTTTCGGACCCATCACAGATACGCAGTATTTT.